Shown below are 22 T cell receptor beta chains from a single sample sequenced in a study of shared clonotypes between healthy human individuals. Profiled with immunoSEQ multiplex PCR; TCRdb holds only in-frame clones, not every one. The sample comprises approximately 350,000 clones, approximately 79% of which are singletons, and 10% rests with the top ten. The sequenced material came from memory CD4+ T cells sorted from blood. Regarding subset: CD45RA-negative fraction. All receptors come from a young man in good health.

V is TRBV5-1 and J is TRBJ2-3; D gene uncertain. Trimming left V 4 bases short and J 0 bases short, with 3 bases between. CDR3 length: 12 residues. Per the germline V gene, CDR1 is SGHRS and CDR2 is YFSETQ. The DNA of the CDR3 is TGCGCCAGCAGCCAGAGCACAGATACGCAGTATTTT. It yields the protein CASSQSTDTQYF.

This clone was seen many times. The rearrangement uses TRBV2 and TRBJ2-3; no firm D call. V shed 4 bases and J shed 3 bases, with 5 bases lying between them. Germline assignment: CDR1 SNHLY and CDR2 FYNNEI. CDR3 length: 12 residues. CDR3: CASSALTDTQYF. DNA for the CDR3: TGTGCCAGCAGTGCCTTAACAGATACGCAGTATTTT.

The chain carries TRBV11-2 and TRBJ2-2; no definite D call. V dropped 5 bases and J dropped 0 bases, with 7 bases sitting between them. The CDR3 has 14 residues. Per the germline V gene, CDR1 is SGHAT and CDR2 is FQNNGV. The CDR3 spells CASSQMANTGELFF. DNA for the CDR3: TGTGCCAGCAGCCAGATGGCGAACACCGGGGAGCTGTTTTTT.

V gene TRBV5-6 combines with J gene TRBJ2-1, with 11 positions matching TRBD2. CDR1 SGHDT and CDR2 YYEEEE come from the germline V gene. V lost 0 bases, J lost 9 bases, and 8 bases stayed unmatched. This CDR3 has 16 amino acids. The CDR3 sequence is CASSLDPLAGAFEQFF. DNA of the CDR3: TGTGCCAGCAGCTTGGACCCACTAGCGGGAGCGTTTGAGCAGTTCTTC.

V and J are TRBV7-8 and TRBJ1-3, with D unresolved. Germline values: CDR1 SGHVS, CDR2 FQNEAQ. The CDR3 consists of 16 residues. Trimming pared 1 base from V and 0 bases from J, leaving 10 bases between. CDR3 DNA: TGTGCCAGCAGCTTAGTGTCGGCTTTCTCTGGAAACACCATATATTTT. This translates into CASSLVSAFSGNTIYF.

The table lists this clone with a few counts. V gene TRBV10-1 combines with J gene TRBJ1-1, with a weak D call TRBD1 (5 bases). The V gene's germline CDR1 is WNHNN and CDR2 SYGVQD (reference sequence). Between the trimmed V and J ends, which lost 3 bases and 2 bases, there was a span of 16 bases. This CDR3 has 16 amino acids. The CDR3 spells CASSEGLFGGNTEAFF. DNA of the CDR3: TGCGCCAGCAGTGAAGGTTTGTTTGGGGGAAACACTGAAGCTTTCTTT.

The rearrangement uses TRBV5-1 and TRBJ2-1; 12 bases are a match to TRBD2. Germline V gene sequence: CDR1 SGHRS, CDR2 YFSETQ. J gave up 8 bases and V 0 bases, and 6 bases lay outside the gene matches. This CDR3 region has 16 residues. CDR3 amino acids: CASSLALAGGSDEQFF. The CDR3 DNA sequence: TGCGCCAGCAGCTTGGCTCTAGCGGGAGGGTCCGATGAGCAGTTCTTC.

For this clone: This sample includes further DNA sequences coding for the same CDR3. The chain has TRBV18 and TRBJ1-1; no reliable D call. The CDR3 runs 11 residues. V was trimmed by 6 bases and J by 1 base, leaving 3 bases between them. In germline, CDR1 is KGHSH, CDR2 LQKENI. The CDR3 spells CASSGNTEAFF. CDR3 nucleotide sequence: TGTGCCAGCTCGGGGAACACTGAAGCTTTCTTT.

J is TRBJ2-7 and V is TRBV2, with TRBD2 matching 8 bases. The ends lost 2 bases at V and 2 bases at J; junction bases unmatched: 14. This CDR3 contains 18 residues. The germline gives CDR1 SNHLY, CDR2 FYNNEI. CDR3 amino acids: CASSEPVLTGTRPYEQYF. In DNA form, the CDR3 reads TGTGCCAGCAGTGAACCAGTCCTAACCGGGACTAGGCCCTACGAGCAGTACTTC.

The CDR3 loop reads CASSTGTGLGEQYF. Written as DNA, the CDR3 is TGTGCCAGCAGTACGGGGACAGGGCTTGGCGAGCAGTACTTC. The chain links TRBV6-5 to TRBJ2-7, with TRBD1 matching 9 bases. After removal of 5 bases from V and 6 bases from J, the junction contained 8 bases not matched to a gene. The CDR3 spans 14 residues. CDR1 and CDR2 from the germline V gene are MNHEY and SVGAGI.

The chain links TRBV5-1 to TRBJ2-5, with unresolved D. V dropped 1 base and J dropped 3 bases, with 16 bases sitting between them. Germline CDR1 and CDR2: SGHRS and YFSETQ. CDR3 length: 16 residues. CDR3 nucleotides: TGCGCCAGCAGCTTGTCACGGACGCCTCGGGAAGAGACCCAGTACTTC. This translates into CASSLSRTPREETQYF.

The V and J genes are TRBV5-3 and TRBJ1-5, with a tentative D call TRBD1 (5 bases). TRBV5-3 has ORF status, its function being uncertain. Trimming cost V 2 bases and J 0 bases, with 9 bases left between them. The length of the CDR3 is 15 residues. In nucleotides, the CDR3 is TGTGCCAGAAGCTTCCGGGACTTTAGCAATCAGCCCCAGCATTTT. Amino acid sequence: CARSFRDFSNQPQHF.

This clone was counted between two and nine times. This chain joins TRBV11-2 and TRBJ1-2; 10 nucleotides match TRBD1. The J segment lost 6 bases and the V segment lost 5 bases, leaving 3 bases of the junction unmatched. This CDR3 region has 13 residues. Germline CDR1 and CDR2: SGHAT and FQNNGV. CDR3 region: CASSQGQGNGYTF. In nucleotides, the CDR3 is TGTGCCAGCAGCCAGGGACAGGGGAATGGCTACACCTTC.

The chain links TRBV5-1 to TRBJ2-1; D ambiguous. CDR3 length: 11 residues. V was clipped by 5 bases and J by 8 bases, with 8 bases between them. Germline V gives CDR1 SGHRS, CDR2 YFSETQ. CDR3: CASSFSYEQFF. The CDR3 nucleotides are TGCGCCAGCAGTTTTTCTTATGAGCAGTTCTTC. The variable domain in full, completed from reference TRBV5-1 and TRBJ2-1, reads KAGVTQTPRYLIKTRGQQVTLSCSPISGHRSVSWYQQTPGQGLQFLFEYFSETQRNKGNFPGRFSGRQFSNSRSEMNVSTLELGDSALYLCASSFSYEQFFGPGTRLTVL.

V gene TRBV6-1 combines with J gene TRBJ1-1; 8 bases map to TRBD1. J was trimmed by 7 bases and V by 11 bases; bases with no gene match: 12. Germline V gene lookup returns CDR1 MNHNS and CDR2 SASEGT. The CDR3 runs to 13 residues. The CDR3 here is CASKYTGGVEAFF. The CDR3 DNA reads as TGTGCCTCTAAATACACAGGGGGGGTTGAAGCTTTCTTT.

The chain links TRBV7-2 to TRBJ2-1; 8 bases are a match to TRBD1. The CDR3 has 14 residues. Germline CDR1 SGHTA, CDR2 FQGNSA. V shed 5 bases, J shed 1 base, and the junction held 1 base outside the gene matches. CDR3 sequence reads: CASSRDRSYNEQFF. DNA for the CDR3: TGTGCCAGCAGCAGGGACAGGTCCTACAATGAGCAGTTCTTC.

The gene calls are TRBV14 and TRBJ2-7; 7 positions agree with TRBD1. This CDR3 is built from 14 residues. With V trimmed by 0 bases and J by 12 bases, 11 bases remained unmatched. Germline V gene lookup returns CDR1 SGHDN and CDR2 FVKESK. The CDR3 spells CASSQDLPGQVPYF. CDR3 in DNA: TGTGCCAGCAGCCAAGATCTCCCCGGACAGGTTCCGTACTTC.

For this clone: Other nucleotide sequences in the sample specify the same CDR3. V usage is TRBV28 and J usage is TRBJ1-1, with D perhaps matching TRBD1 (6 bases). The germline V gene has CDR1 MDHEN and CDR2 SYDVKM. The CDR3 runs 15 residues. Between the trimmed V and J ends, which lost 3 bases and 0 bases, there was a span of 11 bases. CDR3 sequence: CASSLPGHLNTEAFF. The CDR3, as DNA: TGTGCCAGCAGTTTGCCGGGACACCTGAACACTGAAGCTTTCTTT.

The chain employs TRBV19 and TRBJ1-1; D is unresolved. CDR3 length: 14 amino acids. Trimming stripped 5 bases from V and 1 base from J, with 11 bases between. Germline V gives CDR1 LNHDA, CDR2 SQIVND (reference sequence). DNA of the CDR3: TGTGCCAGTAGTGGACTGCTTGAGAACACTGAAGCTTTCTTT. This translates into CASSGLLENTEAFF.

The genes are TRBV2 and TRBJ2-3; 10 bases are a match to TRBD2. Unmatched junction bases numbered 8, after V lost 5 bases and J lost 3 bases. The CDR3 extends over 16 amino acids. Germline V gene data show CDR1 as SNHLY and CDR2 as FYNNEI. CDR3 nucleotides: TGTGCCAGCAGTCTCACTAGCGGGGTGTCGACAGATACGCAGTATTTT. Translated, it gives CASSLTSGVSTDTQYF.

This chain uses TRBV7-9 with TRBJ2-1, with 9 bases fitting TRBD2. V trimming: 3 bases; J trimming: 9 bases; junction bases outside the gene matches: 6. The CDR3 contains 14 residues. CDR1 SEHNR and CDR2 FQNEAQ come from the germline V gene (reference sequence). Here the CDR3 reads CASSFAGGPGEQFF. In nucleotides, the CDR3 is TGTGCCAGCAGCTTCGCGGGAGGGCCTGGTGAGCAGTTCTTC.

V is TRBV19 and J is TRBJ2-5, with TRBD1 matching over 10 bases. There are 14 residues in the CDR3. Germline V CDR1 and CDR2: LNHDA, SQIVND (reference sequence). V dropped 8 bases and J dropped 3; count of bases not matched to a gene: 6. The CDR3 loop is CASRDRGREETQYF. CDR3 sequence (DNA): TGTGCCAGTCGTGACAGGGGGCGCGAAGAGACCCAGTACTTC.